Here is one T cell receptor beta chain with its context. The sample belongs to a study of healthy donors' naive CD4 and CD8 T cells. Germline values: CDR1 SNHLY, CDR2 FYNNEI. The ends were cut back, 2 bases at V and 0 bases at J, with 9 bases in the middle. The CDR3 totals 15 residues. TCR libraries were built from about 500 ng of total RNA by linear amplification. Via MiXCR, TCRdb re-called the reads, giving one row per CDR3 protein. The table shows 180,000 or so distinct CDR3 sequences, with under 85% occurring only once. The sample was naive CD4+ and CD8+ T cells sorted from blood, pooled from several donors. This clonotype was obtained from a pool of human donors in good health; the sample pools cells from several healthy donors. The chain couples TRBV2 to TRBJ2-3; D is undetermined. Here the CDR3 reads CASSEMKVSTDTQYF. CDR3 nucleotide sequence: TGTGCCAGCAGTGAAATGAAAGTTAGCACAGATACGCAGTATTTT.